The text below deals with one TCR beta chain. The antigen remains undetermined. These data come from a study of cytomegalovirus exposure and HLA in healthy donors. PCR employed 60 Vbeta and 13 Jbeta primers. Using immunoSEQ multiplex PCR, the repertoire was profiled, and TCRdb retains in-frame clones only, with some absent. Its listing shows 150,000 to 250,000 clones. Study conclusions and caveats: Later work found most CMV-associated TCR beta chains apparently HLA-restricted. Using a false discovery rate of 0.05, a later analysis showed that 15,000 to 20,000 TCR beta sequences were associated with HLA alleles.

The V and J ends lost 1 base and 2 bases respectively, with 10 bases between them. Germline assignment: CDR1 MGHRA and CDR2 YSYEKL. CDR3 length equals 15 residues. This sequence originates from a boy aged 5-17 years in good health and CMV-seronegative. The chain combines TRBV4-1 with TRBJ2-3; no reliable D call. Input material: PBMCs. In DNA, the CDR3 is TGCGCCAGCAGCCAAGTAGGCACTATCACAGATACGCAGTATTTT. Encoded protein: CASSQVGTITDTQYF.